This T cell receptor (beta chain) was sequenced for a study of preoperative IRX-2 immunotherapy in early breast cancer. Measured with immunoSEQ multiplex PCR; TCRdb has only the in-frame clones, and not every one. The sample has around 29,000 clones; around 91% are singletons. Between the trimmed V and J ends, which lost 1 base and 8 bases, there was a span of 5 bases. The CDR3 loop spans 11 amino acids. Germline-derived CDR1 and CDR2 are MNHEY and SVGAGI. Documented treatment: preoperative locoregional IRX-2 cytokine immunotherapy. Preoperative locoregional IRX-2 cytokine immunotherapy was tested in the phase Ib source study.

Sampling was done from a patient treated with IRX-2 immunotherapy. V gene TRBV6-5 combines with J gene TRBJ1-1; D call uncertain. The TCR sequence derives from a human donor with breast cancer. CDR3 coding DNA: TGTGCCAGCAGTTACTTCGAAGAAGCTTTCTTT. Residues: CASSYFEEAFF.